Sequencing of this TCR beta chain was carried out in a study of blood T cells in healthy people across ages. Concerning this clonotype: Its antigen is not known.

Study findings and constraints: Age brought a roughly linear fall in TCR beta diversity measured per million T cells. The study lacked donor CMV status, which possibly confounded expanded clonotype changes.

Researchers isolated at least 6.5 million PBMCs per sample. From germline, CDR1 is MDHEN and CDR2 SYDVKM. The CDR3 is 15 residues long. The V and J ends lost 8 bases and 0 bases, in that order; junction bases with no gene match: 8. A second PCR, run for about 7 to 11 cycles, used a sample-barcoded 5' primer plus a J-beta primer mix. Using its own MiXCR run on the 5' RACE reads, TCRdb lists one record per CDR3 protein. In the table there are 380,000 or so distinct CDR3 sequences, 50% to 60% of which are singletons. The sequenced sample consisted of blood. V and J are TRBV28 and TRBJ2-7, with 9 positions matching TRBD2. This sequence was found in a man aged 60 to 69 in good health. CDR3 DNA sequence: TGTGCCAGCCCTCCAGCGGGAGGCGGCTCCTACGAGCAGTACTTC. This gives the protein CASPPAGGGSYEQYF.